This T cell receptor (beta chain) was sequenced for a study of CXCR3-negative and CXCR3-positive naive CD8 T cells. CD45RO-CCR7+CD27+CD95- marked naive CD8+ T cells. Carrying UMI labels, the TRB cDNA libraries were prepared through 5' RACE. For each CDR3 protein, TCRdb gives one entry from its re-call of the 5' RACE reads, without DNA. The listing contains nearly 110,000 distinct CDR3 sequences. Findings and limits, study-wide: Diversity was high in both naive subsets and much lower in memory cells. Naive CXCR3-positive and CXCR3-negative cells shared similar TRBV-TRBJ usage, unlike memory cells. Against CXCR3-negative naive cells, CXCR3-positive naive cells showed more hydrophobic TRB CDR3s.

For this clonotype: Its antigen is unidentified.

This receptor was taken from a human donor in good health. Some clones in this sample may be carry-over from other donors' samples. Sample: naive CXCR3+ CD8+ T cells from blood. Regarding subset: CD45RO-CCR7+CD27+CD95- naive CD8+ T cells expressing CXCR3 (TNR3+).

The CDR3 reads CTSSFTNFAGEQYF. V gene TRBV28 combines with J gene TRBJ2-7; TCRdb's D call, TRBD2, is unchecked because there is no DNA. The germline CDR1 and CDR2 sequences are MDHEN and SYDVKM. The CDR3 runs 14 residues.